This is a list of T cell receptor beta chains from one sample in a study of metastatic and nonmetastatic thyroid tumors. TCRdb reprocessed the PCR reads via MiXCR. This sample yields over 25,000 clones, of which around 7.4% are seen a single time; about 41% belongs to the top ten. Sequenced: blood. Source of these receptors: a female donor with papillary thyroid cancer or a benign thyroid nodule (not recorded which). Some clones in this sample may be carry-over from other donors' samples. CDR3s include the opening cysteine and the closing phenylalanine or tryptophan. Each record gives: J gene, V gene, clone size, D gene, CDR3 protein, CDR3 DNA. D genes are given only for firm matches. The size entry is marked missing in some rows and otherwise reads once, few, many or a size class.

TRBJ2-3	TRBV20-1	many	-	CSAPKGRGTDTQYF	TGCAGTGCACCAAAGGGTAGGGGCACAGATACGCAGTATTTT
TRBJ2-5	TRBV2	many	TRBD2	CASSASFPGLAGQETQYF	TGTGCCAGCAGTGCTAGTTTCCCGGGACTAGCGGGTCAAGAGACCCAGTACTTC
TRBJ2-5	TRBV12-3/TRBV12-4	many	TRBD2	CASSRGGGSPQETQYF	TGTGCCAGCAGCCGTGGGGGGGGTTCCCCACAAGAGACCCAGTACTTC
TRBJ2-3	TRBV20-1	many	TRBD2	CSARTGLAGAPYTDTQYF	TGCAGTGCTAGGACGGGACTAGCGGGAGCCCCATACACAGATACGCAGTATTTT
TRBJ2-5	TRBV4-1	many	-	CASSQDSAGKETQYF	TGCGCCAGCAGCCAAGATTCGGCAGGCAAAGAGACCCAGTACTTC
TRBJ1-6	TRBV3-1	many	-	CASSQDQGGSPLHF	TGTGCCAGCAGCCAAGACCAGGGCGGGTCACCCCTCCACTTT
TRBJ2-5	TRBV28	many	-	CASSWHQRPETQYF	TGTGCCAGCAGTTGGCACCAAAGGCCAGAGACCCAGTACTTC
TRBJ2-2	TRBV7-2	many	-	CASSDRISGELFF	TGTGCCAGCAGCGACCGGATTTCCGGGGAGCTGTTTTTT
TRBJ1-1	TRBV12-3/TRBV12-4	many	TRBD1	CASSTGQGDTEAFF	TGTGCCAGCAGTACAGGACAGGGTGACACTGAAGCTTTCTTT
TRBJ1-2	TRBV30	many	-	CAWSVLVAGGGYTF	TGTGCCTGGAGTGTACTTGTGGCGGGCGGTGGCTACACCTTC
TRBJ2-1	TRBV10-3	many	TRBD2	CAISAGGGAVYEQFF	TGTGCCATCAGTGCCGGCGGGGGGGCCGTGTATGAGCAGTTCTTC
TRBJ2-5	TRBV9	many	-	CASSVAGAQETQYF	TGTGCCAGCAGCGTAGCAGGGGCACAAGAGACCCAGTACTTC
TRBJ2-3	TRBV12-3/TRBV12-4	medium-sized	TRBD1	CASSSQGAGTDTQYF	TGTGCCAGCAGTTCACAGGGGGCCGGCACAGATACGCAGTATTTT
TRBJ2-1	TRBV5-1	many	-	CASSRSEIYNEQFF	TGCGCCAGCAGCCGAAGCGAGATATACAATGAGCAGTTCTTC
TRBJ2-1	TRBV20-1	many	-	CSARDPVANNEQFF	TGCAGTGCTAGAGACCCAGTAGCGAACAATGAGCAGTTCTTC
TRBJ1-1	TRBV5-8	many	-	CASSLVGGGDTEAFF	TGTGCCAGCAGCTTGGTCGGGGGAGGGGACACTGAAGCTTTCTTT
TRBJ1-5	TRBV6-1	many	TRBD1	CASSPGQGNQPQHF	TGTGCCAGCAGCCCGGGACAGGGCAATCAGCCCCAGCATTTT
TRBJ2-2	TRBV6-1	many	TRBD1	CASSDLDRGTGELFF	TGTGCCAGCAGTGACCTCGACAGGGGGACCGGGGAGCTGTTTTTT
TRBJ2-7	TRBV20-1	many	TRBD2	CSASLGRVPYEQYF	TGCAGTGCTAGTCTAGGGAGGGTGCCCTACGAGCAGTACTTC
TRBJ1-4	TRBV7-9	many	-	CASRWDKKEAKLFF	TGTGCCAGCAGATGGGACAAGAAAGAGGCAAAACTGTTTTTT
TRBJ2-2	TRBV4-3	many	-	CASSQDLGGVSYTGELFF	TGCGCCAGCAGCCAAGATCTAGGCGGGGTCTCTTACACCGGGGAGCTGTTTTTT
TRBJ2-1	TRBV27	many	TRBD1	CASSLSSRDRVLIYEQFF	TGTGCCAGCAGTTTATCCTCCCGCGACAGGGTTCTGATCTATGAGCAGTTCTTC
TRBJ1-6	TRBV6-1	many	-	CASSSPGRRDSPLHF	TGTGCCAGCAGTTCCCCCGGGAGGCGGGATTCACCCCTCCACTTT
TRBJ1-1	TRBV14	many	-	CASSQTLNTEAFF	TGTGCCAGCAGCCAGACATTGAACACTGAAGCTTTCTTT
TRBJ2-7	TRBV28	few	-	CASSSLTGGDEQYF	TGTGCCAGCAGTTCCCTGACGGGTGGCGACGAGCAGTACTTC
TRBJ1-5	TRBV4-2	many	TRBD1	CASSPGQGLGQPQHF	TGTGCCAGCAGCCCAGGACAGGGGCTAGGGCAGCCCCAGCATTTT
TRBJ2-7	TRBV12-3/TRBV12-4	many	-	CASSSGAGYEQYF	TGTGCCAGCAGTTCAGGGGCAGGCTACGAGCAGTACTTC
TRBJ2-1	TRBV5-1	many	-	CASSLGLAYNEQFF	TGCGCCAGCAGCTTGGGGTTAGCCTACAATGAGCAGTTCTTC
TRBJ2-2	TRBV5-1	many	-	CASRAATNTGELFF	TGCGCCAGCAGAGCGGCAACGAACACCGGGGAGCTGTTTTTT
TRBJ2-2	TRBV24-1	many	-	CATSEPNKHTGELFF	TGTGCCACCAGTGAGCCGAACAAACACACCGGGGAGCTGTTTTTT
TRBJ2-4	TRBV20-1	-	TRBD2	CTPRPTSGSEIQYF	TGCACTCCTAGGCCAACTAGCGGGAGTGAGATTCAGTACTTC
TRBJ2-1	TRBV3-1	-	TRBD2	CASSQIDGQGLAGYEQFF	TGTGCCAGCAGCCAAATAGACGGACAGGGACTAGCGGGTTATGAGCAGTTCTTC
TRBJ2-2	TRBV7-6	many	-	CASSSDPYTGELFF	TGTGCCAGCAGCTCGGACCCCTACACCGGGGAGCTGTTTTTT
TRBJ1-4	TRBV7-2	many	-	CASSLVRGNEKLFF	TGTGCCAGCAGCTTAGTCCGGGGTAATGAAAAACTGTTTTTT
TRBJ2-3	TRBV9	many	TRBD2	CASSHGLAADTQYF	TGTGCCAGCAGCCACGGACTAGCAGCAGATACGCAGTATTTT
TRBJ1-1	TRBV5-8	many	-	CASSWGANTEAFF	TGTGCCAGCAGTTGGGGGGCGAACACTGAAGCTTTCTTT
TRBJ1-2	TRBV12-3/TRBV12-4	-	-	CASSLAQTGYTF	TGTGCCAGCAGTTTAGCACAGACTGGCTACACCTTC
TRBJ2-2	TRBV27	-	TRBD1	CASSGGQGGTGELFF	TGTGCCAGCAGTGGGGGACAGGGTGGTACCGGGGAGCTGTTTTTT
TRBJ1-3	TRBV20-1	many	-	CSAPGDGNTIYF	TGCAGTGCTCCAGGGGATGGAAACACCATATATTTT
TRBJ1-1	TRBV20-1	many	-	CSPWRQGAEAFF	TGCAGTCCATGGCGGCAGGGCGCTGAAGCTTTCTTT
TRBJ2-5	TRBV20-1	few	-	CSAPDVGETQYF	TGCAGTGCCCCGGACGTCGGGGAGACCCAGTACTTC
TRBJ2-3	TRBV7-2	many	-	CASSLALKGADTQYF	TGTGCCAGCAGCTTGGCTCTAAAGGGGGCAGATACGCAGTATTTT
TRBJ1-1	TRBV6-2/TRBV6-3	many	-	CASSAERGDTEAFF	TGTGCCAGCAGCGCTGAGAGGGGGGACACTGAAGCTTTCTTT
TRBJ2-1	TRBV7-9	many	-	CASSLGETQYNEQFF	TGTGCCAGCAGCTTAGGCGAAACACAATACAATGAGCAGTTCTTC
TRBJ1-6	TRBV6-1	many	-	CASSKAPIRENSPLHF	TGTGCCAGCAGTAAAGCCCCCATCCGCGAAAATTCACCCCTCCACTTT
TRBJ2-7	TRBV19	many	-	CASSEDDPTSYEQYF	TGTGCCAGTAGCGAAGACGACCCAACCTCCTACGAGCAGTACTTC
TRBJ1-5	TRBV11-1	many	-	CASSLFRANSNQPQHF	TGTGCCAGCAGCTTATTCAGGGCTAATAGCAATCAGCCCCAGCATTTT
TRBJ2-7	TRBV6-5	medium-sized	-	CASSYPGAGAVEQYF	TGTGCCAGCAGTTACCCGGGGGCGGGCGCTGTGGAGCAGTACTTC
TRBJ1-5	TRBV2	many	-	CASSEEGGARQPQHF	TGTGCCAGCAGTGAAGAGGGAGGGGCGCGGCAGCCCCAGCATTTT